These 18 T cell receptor beta chains originate from one sample sequenced in a study of OX40 agonist ivuxolimab in advanced cancers. TCRdb's copy holds only in-frame clones and misses some; the assay was immunoSEQ multiplex PCR. The sample holds fewer than 35,000 clones, 90% to 95% seen once. Here the sequenced sample was CD4+ or CD8+ T cells sorted from blood, taken in a trial of the OX40 agonist ivuxolimab. These receptors originate from an adult with an advanced solid tumor such as melanoma, head and neck, liver or kidney cancer.

The rearrangement links TRBV11-3 to TRBJ2-3; 10 bases agree with TRBD2. This CDR3 contains 15 residues. V gave up 5 bases and J gave up 5 bases; unmatched junction bases: 7. The V gene's germline CDR1 is SGHNT and CDR2 YENEEA. The CDR3 reads CASSPQRGGIDTQYF. The CDR3 DNA sequence: TGTGCCAGCAGCCCCCAGCGGGGGGGAATAGATACGCAGTATTTT.

This clone was found once. Other nucleotide sequences from this sample produce the same CDR3. The chain recombines TRBV7-9 with TRBJ1-2, with D possibly TRBD1 on 6 matching bases. Germline CDR1 and CDR2: SEHNR and FQNEAQ (reference sequence). This CDR3 has 14 amino acids. V lost 1 base to trimming and J lost 8 bases, with 14 bases between them. CDR3 loop: CASSLGRGLWGYTF. In DNA, the CDR3 is TGTGCCAGCAGCTTAGGGCGGGGGCTCTGGGGCTACACCTTC.

Here the CDR3 DNA reads TGTGCCAGTAGTCTTAGCGGGATATTCTACGAGCAGTACTTC. Translated, it gives CASSLSGIFYEQYF. The chain has TRBV19 and TRBJ2-7; 8 bases agree with TRBD2. V lost 5 bases and J lost 3; bases outside the gene matches: 6. The CDR3 length is 14 residues. The V gene's germline CDR1 is LNHDA and CDR2 SQIVND (reference sequence).

This sequence joins TRBV29-1 and TRBJ2-3, with TRBD2 as a possible D gene (6 bases). V lost 0 bases and J 0 bases, leaving 10 bases between the germline ends. The CDR3 contains 15 residues. Germline V gene sequence: CDR1 SQVTM, CDR2 ANQGSEA. The CDR3 DNA reads as TGCAGCGTTGAAGAACAGCGGGCTAGCACAGATACGCAGTATTTT. This encodes CSVEEQRASTDTQYF.

The V and J genes are TRBV7-9 and TRBJ1-1; TRBD1 matches at 8 bases. The CDR3 totals 16 residues. Germline loops: CDR1 SEHNR, CDR2 FQNEAQ (reference sequence). V gave up 5 bases and J gave up 1 base; unmatched junction bases: 9. The CDR3 sequence: CASSPSPGTGNTEAFF. CDR3 nucleotides: TGTGCCAGCAGCCCGAGTCCCGGGACAGGGAACACTGAAGCTTTCTTT.

The rearrangement links TRBV6-5 to TRBJ1-1; D uncertain. The CDR3 spans 15 residues. Germline loops: CDR1 MNHEY, CDR2 SVGAGI. V was cut by 2 bases and J by 2 bases, with 12 bases left in between. The CDR3 reads CASSYAPAVNTEAFF. The CDR3 bases are TGTGCCAGCAGTTACGCGCCGGCGGTTAACACTGAAGCTTTCTTT.

The V call is TRBV10-3, the J call TRBJ2-7; TRBD1 agrees at 7 bases. J was trimmed by 5 bases and V by 6 bases; bases with no gene match: 7. CDR3 length: 13 amino acids. The germline CDR1 and CDR2 sequences are ENHRY and SYGVKD. CDR3: CAISTGDIHEQYF. In DNA, the CDR3 is TGTGCCATCAGCACAGGGGATATCCACGAGCAGTACTTC.

The gene calls are TRBV5-4 and TRBJ1-1; 9 nucleotides match TRBD1. Germline values: CDR1 SGHNT, CDR2 YYREEE (reference sequence). The V segment lost 5 bases and the J segment 5 bases; nucleotides outside the gene matches: 4. This CDR3 is built from 13 residues. The CDR3 region has the DNA TGTGCCAGCAGATGGACAGGGGAAACTGAAGCTTTCTTT. Its translation: CASRWTGETEAFF.

This clone has only one observation. V and J are TRBV9 and TRBJ2-1; TRBD1 is a possible D gene (6 bases). Trimming removed 3 bases at V and 9 bases at J, with 22 bases between. CDR3 length: 16 amino acids. Germline V gene sequence: CDR1 SGDLS, CDR2 YYNGEE. The CDR3 reads CASSESSQWGRPEQFF. DNA for the CDR3: TGTGCCAGCAGCGAGTCCTCGCAATGGGGGCGCCCTGAGCAGTTCTTC.

V gene TRBV28 combines with J gene TRBJ2-5; TRBD1 matches at 9 bases. The germline CDR1 and CDR2 sequences are MDHEN and SYDVKM. Losses at the gene ends were 5 bases for V and 5 bases for J; bases not matched to a gene: 6. The CDR3 totals 14 residues. The CDR3 DNA reads as TGTGCCAGCAGTACCTCGGACAGGGGTGAGACCCAGTACTTC. Amino acid sequence: CASSTSDRGETQYF. The whole variable domain, remainder taken from reference TRBV28 and TRBJ2-5, is DVKVTQSSRYLVKRTGEKVFLECVQDMDHENMFWYRQDPGLGLRLIYFSYDVKMKEKGDIPEGYSVSREKKERFSLILESASTNQTSMYLCASSTSDRGETQYFGPGTRLLVL.

This chain joins TRBV5-6 and TRBJ2-1; weak D call: TRBD1 (5 bases). CDR1 and CDR2 (germline): SGHDT, YYEEEE. Trimming removed 2 bases at V and 3 bases at J, with 12 bases between. The CDR3 is made up of 15 amino acids. Here the CDR3 reads CASSLGVLFYNEQFF. The DNA for the CDR3 is TGTGCCAGCAGCTTAGGGGTTCTCTTCTACAATGAGCAGTTCTTC.

The CDR3 reads CASSQDWAGTNYGYTF. CDR3 nucleotides: TGCGCCAGCAGCCAAGATTGGGCAGGGACCAACTATGGCTACACCTTC. This sequence joins TRBV4-1 and TRBJ1-2, with D perhaps TRBD1 (5 bases). The V end lost 0 bases, the J end lost 2 bases, and 13 bases lay between the germline ends. The germline V gene encodes CDR1 MGHRA and CDR2 YSYEKL. CDR3 length: 16 residues.

The chain has TRBV27 and TRBJ1-2, with TRBD1 as a possible D gene (5 bases). Germline V lookup: CDR1 MNHEY, CDR2 SMNVEV (reference sequence). The CDR3 sequence is 15 residues long. V lost 5 bases and J 5 bases, leaving 18 bases between the germline ends. The CDR3 nucleotides are TGTGCCAGCAGTCAGACGCAGGGAGGAGGATATGGCTACACCTTC. It encodes CASSQTQGGGYGYTF.

The chain couples TRBV10-3 to TRBJ2-1, with TRBD2 matching over 15 bases. Germline CDR1 and CDR2: ENHRY and SYGVKD. After removal of 10 bases from V and 7 bases from J, the junction contained 5 bases not matched to a gene. The CDR3 extends over 14 amino acids. CDR3 residues: CATGTSGGNNEQFF. CDR3 coding DNA: TGTGCCACAGGGACTAGCGGGGGGAATAATGAGCAGTTCTTC.

The CDR3 DNA reads as TGTGCCAGCAGCCAATCCGTAGACAGGCCGAACTATGGCTACACCTTC. Translated, it gives CASSQSVDRPNYGYTF. The chain couples TRBV7-9 to TRBJ1-2; D might be TRBD1 (6 bases). Trimming removed 5 bases at V and 2 bases at J, with 18 bases between. CDR1 SEHNR and CDR2 FQNEAQ come from the germline V gene (reference sequence). The CDR3 loop spans 16 amino acids. The full variable domain, its missing parts supplied by reference TRBV7-9 and TRBJ1-2, is DTGVSQNPRHKITKRGQNVTFRCDPISEHNRLYWYRQTLGQGPEFLTYFQNEAQLEKSRLLSDRFSAERPKGSFSTLEIQRTEQGDSAMYLCASSQSVDRPNYGYTFGSGTRLTVV.

V gene TRBV4-3 combines with J gene TRBJ2-7; the match to TRBD2 covers 9 bases. The trim removed 1 base at V and 3 bases at J, leaving 4 bases unmatched. The CDR3 length is 15 residues. Germline CDR1 LGHNA, CDR2 YSLEER. CDR3 loop: CASSQGVSGSYEQYF. CDR3 sequence (DNA): TGCGCCAGCAGCCAAGGGGTTAGCGGGAGCTACGAGCAGTACTTC.

The chain couples TRBV27 to TRBJ2-1; D call uncertain. The germline V and J ends were trimmed by 2 bases and 1 base, with 9 bases remaining between them. This CDR3 comprises 15 residues. Germline CDR1 and CDR2: MNHEY and SMNVEV (reference sequence). The CDR3 sequence is CASSLAGYSYNEQFF. The CDR3 nucleotides read TGTGCCAGCAGTTTAGCCGGCTATTCCTACAATGAGCAGTTCTTC.

The chain combines TRBV4-2 with TRBJ2-3; unclear D gene. The V end lost 2 bases, the J end lost 2 bases, and 11 bases lay between the germline ends. The germline V gene has CDR1 LGHNA and CDR2 YNFKEQ. This CDR3 region has 15 residues. CDR3 in amino acids: CASSQSNPSTDTQYF. The CDR3, as DNA: TGTGCCAGCAGCCAAAGTAACCCGTCCACAGATACGCAGTATTTT.